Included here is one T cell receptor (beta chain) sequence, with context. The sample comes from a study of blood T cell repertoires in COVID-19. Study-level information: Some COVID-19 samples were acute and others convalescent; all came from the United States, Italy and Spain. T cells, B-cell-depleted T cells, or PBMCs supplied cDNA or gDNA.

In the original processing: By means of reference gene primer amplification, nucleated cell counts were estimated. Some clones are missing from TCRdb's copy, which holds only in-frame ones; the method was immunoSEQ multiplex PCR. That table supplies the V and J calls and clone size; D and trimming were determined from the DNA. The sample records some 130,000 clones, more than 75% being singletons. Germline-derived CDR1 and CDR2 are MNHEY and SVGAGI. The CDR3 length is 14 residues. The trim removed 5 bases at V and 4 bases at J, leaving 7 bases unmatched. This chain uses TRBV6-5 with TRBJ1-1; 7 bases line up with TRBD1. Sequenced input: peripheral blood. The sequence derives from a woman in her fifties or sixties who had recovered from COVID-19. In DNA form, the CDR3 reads TGTGCCAGCAGTATAGACAGGGCAGGCACTGAAGCTTTCTTT. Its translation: CASSIDRAGTEAFF.